This is a list of T cell receptor beta chains from one sample in a study of T-cell reconstitution after alpha-beta-depleted transplantation in children. TCRdb re-analysed the PCR reads in MiXCR, keeping a single row per CDR3 protein. Counted here are about 200,000 distinct CDR3 sequences, around 7% occurring once; the ten biggest clones make up just over 5.5%. The specimen was PBMCs, collected before TCRalphabeta/CD19-depleted stem cell transplant. Receptor source: a boy between 2 and 15 years old with acute lymphoblastic leukemia, due to receive a stem cell transplant. Each CDR3 is given with its conserved first and last residue. A D gene is named only where the DNA matches it firmly. Clone size is not always given. Where it is, it says once, few, many or a class for expanded clones.

size | J | D | V | CDR3 | DNA
many | TRBJ2-3 | TRBD2 | TRBV10-3 | CAIRQPATSGVASTDTQYF | TGTGCCATCAGACAACCGGCAACTAGCGGGGTAGCGAGCACAGATACGCAGTATTTT
few | TRBJ2-3 | TRBD2 | TRBV7-7 | CASSQRGGLDTQYF | TGTGCTAGCAGCCAGCGGGGGGGCTTAGATACGCAGTATTTT
many | TRBJ2-3 | . | TRBV12-3/TRBV12-4 | CASRGRGDTQYF | TGTGCCAGCAGAGGTCGAGGCGATACGCAGTATTTT
many | TRBJ1-5 | TRBD1 | TRBV28 | CASRKDRAGQPQHF | TGTGCCAGCAGGAAGGACAGGGCGGGGCAGCCCCAGCATTTT
. | TRBJ2-5 | . | TRBV5-8 | CASSLEPETQYF | TGTGCCAGCAGCTTGGAGCCAGAGACCCAGTACTTC
few | TRBJ2-1 | TRBD2 | TRBV6-5 | CASSYCGGPHNEQFF | TGTGCCAGCAGTTACTGCGGGGGGCCCCACAATGAGCAGTTCTTC
many | TRBJ2-7 | TRBD1 | TRBV5-4 | CASSRDSIPSYEQYF | TGTGCCAGCAGCCGGGACAGCATCCCCTCCTACGAGCAGTACTTC
many | TRBJ1-5 | . | TRBV12-3/TRBV12-4 | CASSSGFLLTHF | TGTGCCAGCAGCAGTGGGTTTCTCTTGACTCATTTT
few | TRBJ2-1 | . | TRBV6-8 | CATPRHGDEQFF | TGTGCCACCCCCCGGCATGGCGATGAGCAGTTCTTC
many | TRBJ2-5 | . | TRBV7-8 | CASSLRIIWETQYF | TGTGCCAGCAGCCTACGTATAATCTGGGAGACCCAGTACTTC
many | TRBJ2-5 | . | TRBV5-1 | CASSLNSFQETQYF | TGCGCCAGCAGCTTGAACAGCTTCCAAGAGACCCAGTACTTC
. | TRBJ2-7 | . | TRBV4-2 | CASNQVGPAGSYEQYF | TGTGCCAGCAACCAAGTTGGCCCAGCGGGCTCCTACGAGCAGTACTTC
many | TRBJ1-1 | . | TRBV29-1 | CSVDTGRATEAFF | TGCAGCGTTGACACGGGGCGTGCTACTGAAGCTTTCTTT
. | TRBJ1-5 | . | TRBV5-6 | CASSKGGVSNQPQHF | TGTGCCAGCTCCAAGGGAGGGGTTAGCAATCAGCCCCAGCATTTT
many | TRBJ2-1 | . | TRBV4-3 | CASSLRGRLGQFF | TGCGCCAGCAGCCTAAGAGGGAGGTTGGGGCAGTTCTTC
many | TRBJ1-1 | . | TRBV25-1 | CASADSLNTEAFF | TGTGCCAGCGCGGACAGTCTAAACACTGAAGCTTTCTTT
many | TRBJ2-7 | TRBD2 | TRBV28 | CASKASGSFYEQYF | TGTGCCAGCAAGGCTAGCGGGAGTTTCTACGAGCAGTACTTC
few | TRBJ1-2 | . | TRBV20-1 | CSASPTAYGYTF | TGCAGTGCTAGCCCGACGGCGTATGGCTACACCTTC
few | TRBJ2-6 | TRBD2 | TRBV28 | CASRGRAGANVLTF | TGTGCCAGCAGGGGGAGGGCTGGGGCCAACGTCCTGACTTTC
. | TRBJ2-7 | TRBD2 | TRBV3-1 | CASCRKIGLAGFYEQYF | TGTGCCTCCTGCCGCAAAATCGGACTAGCGGGGTTCTACGAGCAGTACTTC
many | TRBJ1-6 | . | TRBV5-1 | CASSWGTWPNSPLHF | TGCGCCAGCAGCTGGGGGACATGGCCTAACTCACCCCTCCACTTT
many | TRBJ1-6 | . | TRBV20-1 | CSARDAGARLNNSPLHF | TGCAGTGCTAGAGATGCGGGGGCCCGTCTGAATAATTCACCCCTCCACTTT
many | TRBJ2-4 | . | TRBV27 | CASSASKNIQYF | TGTGCCAGCAGTGCCAGCAAAAACATTCAGTACTTC
many | TRBJ2-5 | . | TRBV5-1 | CASYREQETQYF | TGCGCCAGTTACAGGGAACAAGAGACCCAGTACTTC
many | TRBJ1-1 | . | TRBV29-1 | CSVEPDAFGGLGTEAFF | TGCAGCGTTGAACCCGACGCGTTTGGGGGGCTAGGGACTGAAGCTTTCTTT
many | TRBJ2-5 | TRBD2 | TRBV7-2 | CASSLVASGVETQYF | TGTGCCAGCAGCTTAGTGGCTAGCGGGGTAGAGACCCAGTACTTC
many | TRBJ1-1 | TRBD1 | TRBV28 | CASLGGGRGANTEAFF | TGTGCCAGCCTTGGGGGGGGCAGGGGGGCGAACACTGAAGCTTTCTTT
many | TRBJ2-5 | TRBD2 | TRBV12-3/TRBV12-4 | CASSHQGLAGQETQYF | TGTGCCAGCAGTCACCAGGGACTAGCGGGCCAAGAGACCCAGTACTTC
few | TRBJ1-1 | . | TRBV5-6 | CASSWSSYTEAFF | TGTGCCAGCAGCTGGTCCAGCTACACTGAAGCTTTCTTT
. | TRBJ2-7 | . | TRBV7-2 | CASSPDDGPPYF | TGTGCCAGCAGTCCCGACGACGGACCCCCGTACTTC
. | TRBJ2-7 | . | TRBV7-9 | CASSLGWRDYEQYF | TGTGCCAGCAGCTTAGGTTGGAGAGACTACGAGCAGTACTTC
many | TRBJ2-1 | . | TRBV27 | CASSGEVPQGEQFF | TGTGCCAGCTCCGGCGAGGTCCCGCAGGGTGAGCAGTTCTTC